This record covers a single T cell receptor (beta chain). This sample was taken from a study of blood T cell repertoires in COVID-19. The germline gives CDR1 MDHEN, CDR2 SYDVKM. The germline V and J ends were trimmed by 2 bases and 3 bases, with 14 bases remaining between them. This CDR3 has 16 amino acids. In the authors' workflow: Reference gene primers were amplified, and this amplification served to estimate nucleated cell counts. TCRdb's copy holds only in-frame clones and misses some; the assay was immunoSEQ multiplex PCR. The V and J calls and clone size come from that table; D and trimming were worked out from the DNA. The sample has more than 200,000 clones, approximately 80% seen once.

The TCR originated in a woman in her forties with active or convalescent COVID-19. The sample comprised peripheral blood. The chain has TRBV28 and TRBJ1-3; D unclear. CDR3 in amino acids: CASSLHGQIYGNTIYF. CDR3 bases: TGTGCCAGCAGTTTACATGGGCAGATATATGGAAACACCATATATTTT.